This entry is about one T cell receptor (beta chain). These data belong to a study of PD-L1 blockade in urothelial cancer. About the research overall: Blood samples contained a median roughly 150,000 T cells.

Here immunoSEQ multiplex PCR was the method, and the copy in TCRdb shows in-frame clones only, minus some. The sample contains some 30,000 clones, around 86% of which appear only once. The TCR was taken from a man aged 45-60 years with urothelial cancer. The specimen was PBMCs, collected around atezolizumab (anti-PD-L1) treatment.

As DNA, the CDR3 is TGCGCCAGCAGCCGTTCGGGACTAGCGGGGGGGGGCACAGATACGCAGTATTTT. Protein product: CASSRSGLAGGGTDTQYF. V and J are TRBV4-1 and TRBJ2-3; 16 bases match TRBD2. Germline CDR1 is MGHRA and CDR2 is YSYEKL. Germline trimming cut 4 bases from V and 1 base from J; bases unmatched to any gene: 5. The CDR3 loop spans 18 amino acids.